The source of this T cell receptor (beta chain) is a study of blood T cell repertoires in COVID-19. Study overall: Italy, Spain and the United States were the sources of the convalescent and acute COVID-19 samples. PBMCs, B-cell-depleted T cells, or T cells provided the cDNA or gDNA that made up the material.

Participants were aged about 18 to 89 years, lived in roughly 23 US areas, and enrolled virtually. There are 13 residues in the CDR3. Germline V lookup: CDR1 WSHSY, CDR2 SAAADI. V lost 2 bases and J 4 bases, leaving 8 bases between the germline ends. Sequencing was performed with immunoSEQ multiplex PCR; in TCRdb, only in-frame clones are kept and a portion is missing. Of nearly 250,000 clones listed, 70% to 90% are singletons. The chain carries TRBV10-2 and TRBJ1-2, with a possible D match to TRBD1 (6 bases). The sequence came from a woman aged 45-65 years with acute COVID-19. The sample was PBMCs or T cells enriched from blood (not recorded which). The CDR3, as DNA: TGCGCCAGCAGTGAGGGGGGCGGCTATGGCTACACCTTC. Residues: CASSEGGGYGYTF.